Here is one T cell receptor beta chain with its context. No antigen is known for it. Using immunoSEQ multiplex PCR, the repertoire was profiled, and TCRdb retains in-frame clones only, with some absent. The repertoire has about 40,000 clones, about 88% of them found once; the top ten carry 2.4%. With baseline, cycle 4 day 1, and cycle 7 day 1 as timepoints, blood was sampled. This specimen belongs to a study of OX40 agonist ivuxolimab in advanced cancers. Study results and caveats: The expanded peripheral T cells' antigen specificity was not determined. Certain nonresponding patients likewise had low normalized T-cell clonal expansion.

Sequenced here: CD4+ or CD8+ T cells sorted from blood, sampled in a trial of the OX40 agonist ivuxolimab. The receptor was derived from an adult with an advanced solid tumor such as melanoma, head and neck, liver or kidney cancer.

The DNA for the CDR3 is TGTGCCAGCAGGCCTCCGGGACAGGGATATGAAAAACTGTTTTTT. Translation: CASRPPGQGYEKLFF. J is TRBJ1-4 and V is TRBV28; 9 bases fit TRBD1. Trimming removed 6 bases from V and 6 bases from J; junction bases left unmatched: 8. The germline gives CDR1 MDHEN, CDR2 SYDVKM. The CDR3 covers 15 residues.